The 29 T cell receptor beta chains given below trace back to one sample, sequenced in a study of siplizumab effects on memory and regulatory T cells. Clones were sequenced by immunoSEQ multiplex PCR, and TCRdb holds only the in-frame ones, with some missing. The table lists 90,000 to 110,000 clones, just over 90% of them singletons, with under 0.75% in the top ten. The source material was Tregs sorted from blood. Receptor source: a human donor in good health.

The chain couples TRBV10-3 to TRBJ1-1, with TRBD1 identical over 7 bases. The CDR3 sequence is 13 residues long. CDR1 and CDR2 from the germline V gene are ENHRY and SYGVKD. V was clipped by 6 bases and J by 5 bases; unmatched bases: 6. The CDR3 here is CAISSAGGTEAFF. DNA for the CDR3: TGTGCCATCAGCAGCGCAGGGGGGACTGAAGCTTTCTTT.

The chain is built from TRBV6-5 and TRBJ2-7, with TRBD2 identical over 7 bases. Looked up from germline, CDR1 is MNHEY and CDR2 is SVGAGI. With V trimmed by 8 bases and J by 5 bases, 6 bases remained unmatched. This CDR3 is 12 amino acids long. The CDR3 DNA follows: TGTGCCAGCGAGCGGGGTTGGAACGAGCAGTACTTC. Its protein product is CASERGWNEQYF.

The V gene is TRBV6-6, the J gene TRBJ2-1; 7 bases are a match to TRBD1. The germline gives CDR1 MNHNY, CDR2 SVGAGI (reference sequence). This CDR3 region has 15 residues. The ends lost 2 bases at V and 0 bases at J; junction bases unmatched: 1. CDR3 sequence reads: CASSYDRVSYNEQFF. CDR3 coding DNA: TGTGCCAGCAGTTACGACAGGGTCTCCTACAATGAGCAGTTCTTC.

The rearrangement uses TRBV6-5 and TRBJ1-2; D is unclear. This CDR3 comprises 14 residues. Trimming pared 0 bases from V and 6 bases from J, leaving 11 bases between. Germline V gene data show CDR1 as MNHEY and CDR2 as SVGAGI. CDR3 sequence (DNA): TGTGCCAGCAGTTACTCAGTAACACTGAATGGCTACACCTTC. This encodes CASSYSVTLNGYTF.

The J gene is TRBJ1-6, the V gene TRBV15, with D perhaps TRBD1 (6 bases). Trimming pared 0 bases from V and 7 bases from J, leaving 13 bases between. The V gene's germline CDR1 is LNHNV and CDR2 YYDKDF (reference sequence). This CDR3 is 16 amino acids long. The CDR3 reads CATSRDNWGQNSPLHF. In nucleotides, the CDR3 is TGTGCCACCAGCAGAGATAATTGGGGGCAGAATTCACCCCTCCACTTT. Combining the CDR3 with reference TRBV15 and TRBJ1-6 gives the whole variable domain DAMVIQNPRYQVTQFGKPVTLSCSQTLNHNVMYWYQQKSSQAPKLLFHYYDKDFNNEADTPDNFQSRRPNTSFCFLDIRSPGLGDTAMYLCATSRDNWGQNSPLHFGNGTRLTVT.

This sequence joins TRBV5-4 and TRBJ2-7, with TRBD1 identical over 10 bases. Germline CDR1 reads SGHNT; CDR2 reads YYREEE (reference sequence). This CDR3 contains 15 residues. V lost 4 bases to trimming and J lost 5 bases; unmatched junction nucleotides: 9. The CDR3 loop is CASSHPGQGFNEQYF. CDR3 sequence (DNA): TGTGCCAGCAGCCATCCGGGACAGGGGTTTAACGAGCAGTACTTC. Drawing the rest from reference TRBV5-4 and TRBJ2-7, the complete variable domain is ETGVTQSPTHLIKTRGQQVTLRCSSQSGHNTVSWYQQALGQGPQFIFQYYREEENGRGNFPPRFSGLQFPNYSSELNVNALELDDSALYLCASSHPGQGFNEQYFGPGTRLTVT.

The chain links TRBV6-5 to TRBJ2-7; no reliable D call. The germline gives CDR1 MNHEY, CDR2 SVGAGI. The CDR3 is made up of 11 amino acids. V was trimmed by 4 bases and J by 2 bases, leaving 3 bases between them. The CDR3 bases are TGTGCCAGCAGTTCCACCTACGAGCAGTACTTC. Its protein is CASSSTYEQYF.

The chain combines TRBV11-3 with TRBJ1-1, with a possible D match to TRBD1 (6 bases). Trimming left V 1 base short and J 6 bases short, with 15 bases between. This CDR3 is built from 15 residues. The germline gives CDR1 SGHNT, CDR2 YENEEA. The CDR3 coding sequence is TGTGCCAGCAGCTTAGGGGCCGGGGGCGCCTCTGAAGCTTTCTTT. This codes for CASSLGAGGASEAFF. Full variable domain (rest looked up from reference TRBV11-3 and TRBJ1-1): EAGVVQSPRYKIIEKKQPVAFWCNPISGHNTLYWYLQNLGQGPELLIRYENEEAVDDSQLPKDRFSAERLKGVDSTLKIQPAELGDSAVYLCASSLGAGGASEAFFGQGTRLTVV.

CDR3 in amino acids: CASSLTETQYF. The CDR3 nucleotides read TGCGCCAGCAGCTTGACGGAGACCCAGTACTTC. This sequence joins TRBV5-1 and TRBJ2-5, with D uncertain. Trimming stripped 1 base from V and 5 bases from J, with 3 bases between. This CDR3 is 11 amino acids long. Germline V lookup: CDR1 SGHRS, CDR2 YFSETQ. Using reference TRBV5-1 and TRBJ2-5 for the parts outside the CDR3, the full variable domain is KAGVTQTPRYLIKTRGQQVTLSCSPISGHRSVSWYQQTPGQGLQFLFEYFSETQRNKGNFPGRFSGRQFSNSRSEMNVSTLELGDSALYLCASSLTETQYFGPGTRLLVL.

The chain carries TRBV18 and TRBJ1-1; 8 bases are a match to TRBD1. This CDR3 is built from 17 residues. The germline V gene encodes CDR1 KGHSH and CDR2 LQKENI. V lost 5 bases to trimming and J lost 1 base; unmatched junction nucleotides: 12. CDR3 protein: CASSAGQVGWGNTEAFF. The CDR3 DNA follows: TGTGCCAGCTCAGCGGGACAGGTGGGATGGGGGAACACTGAAGCTTTCTTT. Full variable domain (rest looked up from reference TRBV18 and TRBJ1-1): NAGVMQNPRHLVRRRGQEARLRCSPMKGHSHVYWYRQLPEEGLKFMVYLQKENIIDESGMPKERFSAEFPKEGPSILRIQQVVRGDSAAYFCASSAGQVGWGNTEAFFGQGTRLTVV.

This rearrangement joins TRBV9 to TRBJ2-3; D is unclear. Germline assignment: CDR1 SGDLS and CDR2 YYNGEE. V lost 0 bases to trimming and J lost 4 bases, with 15 bases between them. The CDR3 runs to 16 residues. CDR3 sequence reads: CASSVDAASIPDTQYF. The CDR3 nucleotides read TGTGCCAGCAGCGTAGACGCGGCCTCAATACCAGATACGCAGTATTTT.

V gene TRBV11-2 combines with J gene TRBJ2-7; 7 positions match TRBD1. Trimming cost V 6 bases and J 4 bases; bases outside gene matches: 9. CDR1 and CDR2 (germline): SGHAT, FQNNGV. The CDR3 sequence is 14 residues long. CDR3 sequence reads: CASSPDRRTYEQYF. The CDR3 nucleotides read TGTGCCAGCAGTCCGGACAGGAGAACTTACGAGCAGTACTTC. The full variable domain, in which reference TRBV11-2 and TRBJ2-7 provide the parts outside the CDR3, is EAGVAQSPRYKIIEKRQSVAFWCNPISGHATLYWYQQILGQGPKLLIQFQNNGVVDDSQLPKDRFSAERLKGVDSTLKIQPAKLEDSAVYLCASSPDRRTYEQYFGPGTRLTVT.

The chain recombines TRBV7-9 with TRBJ2-4, with D possibly TRBD2 on 6 matching bases. V dropped 4 bases and J dropped 2 bases, with 9 bases sitting between them. CDR1 and CDR2 (germline): SEHNR, FQNEAQ (reference sequence). The CDR3 length is 14 residues. The CDR3 bases are TGTGCCAGCAGCTCGACTAGTTCCAAAAACATTCAGTACTTC. Translation gives CASSSTSSKNIQYF. Together with reference TRBV7-9 and TRBJ2-4, the CDR3 gives the full variable domain: DTGVSQNPRHKITKRGQNVTFRCDPISEHNRLYWYRQTLGQGPEFLTYFQNEAQLEKSRLLSDRFSAERPKGSFSTLEIQRTEQGDSAMYLCASSSTSSKNIQYFGAGTRLSVL.

The V gene is TRBV7-2, the J gene TRBJ1-1, with D perhaps TRBD1 (6 bases). V was trimmed by 4 bases and J by 5 bases, leaving 14 bases between them. The CDR3 sequence is 14 residues long. The V gene's germline CDR1 is SGHTA and CDR2 FQGNSA. This chain's CDR3 is CASSWLEGVTEAFF. The CDR3 region has the DNA TGTGCCAGCAGCTGGCTCGAGGGGGTAACTGAAGCTTTCTTT.

V is TRBV5-1 and J is TRBJ2-3; perhaps D is TRBD1 or TRBD2 (5 bases each). The CDR3 has 15 residues. The V end lost 3 bases, the J end lost 3 bases, and 14 bases lay between the germline ends. CDR1 and CDR2 (germline): SGHRS, YFSETQ. CDR3 in amino acids: CASSWDRALTDTQYF. For the CDR3, the DNA is TGCGCCAGCAGCTGGGACCGAGCATTAACAGATACGCAGTATTTT.

The J gene is TRBJ2-1, the V gene TRBV14; 11 nucleotides agree with TRBD1. The CDR3 has 15 amino acids. Germline V CDR1 and CDR2: SGHDN, FVKESK. V dropped 4 bases and J dropped 5; count of bases not matched to a gene: 4. DNA for the CDR3: TGTGCCAGCAGCCGTGGACAGGGGGCTGACAATGAGCAGTTCTTC. This encodes CASSRGQGADNEQFF.

The chain links TRBV6-6 to TRBJ1-2; 10 nucleotides line up with TRBD1. The trim removed 2 bases at V and 4 bases at J, leaving 4 bases unmatched. Germline loops: CDR1 MNHNY, CDR2 SVGAGI (reference sequence). This CDR3 spans 15 amino acids. CDR3 sequence reads: CASSYTGQGRYGYTF. CDR3 in DNA: TGTGCCAGCAGTTACACGGGACAGGGGCGCTATGGCTACACCTTC.

The rearrangement uses TRBV27 and TRBJ1-5; D gene uncertain. Germline V CDR1 and CDR2: MNHEY, SMNVEV (reference sequence). The CDR3 extends over 13 amino acids. Deletions cut 3 bases from V and 5 bases from J, with 8 bases between. In DNA form, the CDR3 reads TGTGCCAGCAGTTTCCTGAGGGATCAGCCCCAGCATTTT. It encodes CASSFLRDQPQHF.

The chain uses TRBV7-8 and TRBJ1-6; maybe TRBD1 (5 bases). The CDR3 has 15 residues. Germline V gives CDR1 SGHVS, CDR2 FQNEAQ. Trimming removed 5 bases from V and 6 bases from J, with 14 bases in between. CDR3 sequence (DNA): TGTGCCAGCAGCCGAACGGGGGGGGTTAATTCACCCCTCCACTTT. Amino acid sequence: CASSRTGGVNSPLHF.

This clone was counted a single time. The chain's CDR3 is CASSPRTGGFSAQHF. As DNA, the CDR3 is TGTGCCAGTAGTCCAAGGACAGGGGGGTTCTCTGCCCAGCATTTT. V is TRBV19 and J is TRBJ1-5; 10 positions match TRBD1. CDR1 is LNHDA and CDR2 is SQIVND in the germline V gene (reference sequence). The CDR3 covers 15 residues. V shed 5 bases and J 11 bases; nucleotides not matched to a gene: 12. The full variable domain, with the rest looked up from reference TRBV19 and TRBJ1-5, is DGGITQSPKYLFRKEGQNVTLSCEQNLNHDAMYWYRQDPGQGLRLIYYSQIVNDFQKGDIAEGYSVSREKKESFPLTVTSAQKNPTAFYLCASSPRTGGFSAQHFGDGTRLSIL.

The table lists this clone with a count of one. The V gene is TRBV7-2, the J gene TRBJ1-5; D call uncertain. Germline CDR1 and CDR2: SGHTA and FQGNSA. This CDR3 comprises 13 residues. The germline V and J ends were trimmed by 4 bases and 3 bases, with 7 bases remaining between them. The CDR3 DNA follows: TGTGCCAGCAGCTCACGGTTCAATCAGCCCCAGCATTTT. Translating it yields CASSSRFNQPQHF. Full variable domain (rest looked up from reference TRBV7-2 and TRBJ1-5): GAGVSQSPSNKVTEKGKDVELRCDPISGHTALYWYRQSLGQGLEFLIYFQGNSAPDKSGLPSDRFSAERTGGSVSTLTIQRTQQEDSAVYLCASSSRFNQPQHFGDGTRLSIL.

This clone came up once. The V call is TRBV7-2, the J call TRBJ2-7, with TRBD2 matching over 8 bases. CDR1 is SGHTA, CDR2 FQGNSA, per germline. The CDR3 spans 16 residues. V gave up 4 bases and J gave up 3 bases; unmatched junction bases: 11. CDR3 amino acids: CASSYGSGVALYEQYF. The CDR3 DNA reads TGTGCCAGCAGCTACGGTAGCGGGGTAGCCCTCTACGAGCAGTACTTC.

The chain couples TRBV4-2 to TRBJ1-2; 9 positions agree with TRBD1. This CDR3 region has 13 residues. V was clipped by 6 bases and J by 4 bases; unmatched bases: 3. Germline V lookup: CDR1 LGHNA, CDR2 YNFKEQ. In DNA form, the CDR3 reads TGTGCCAGCAGGGGACAGGGCGCCTATGGCTACACCTTC. Its translation: CASRGQGAYGYTF.

This chain connects TRBV11-2 to TRBJ2-7; no clear D gene. There are 10 residues in the CDR3. Per germline, CDR1 SGHAT and CDR2 FQNNGV. V shed 3 bases and J shed 5 bases, with 2 bases lying between them. CDR3 region: CASSLNEQYF. The CDR3 bases are TGTGCCAGCAGCTTGAACGAGCAGTACTTC. Variable domain in full (rest from reference TRBV11-2 and TRBJ2-7): EAGVAQSPRYKIIEKRQSVAFWCNPISGHATLYWYQQILGQGPKLLIQFQNNGVVDDSQLPKDRFSAERLKGVDSTLKIQPAKLEDSAVYLCASSLNEQYFGPGTRLTVT.

CDR3 in amino acids: CASSFTGGNTEAFF. The CDR3 DNA reads TGTGCCAGCAGCTTCACCGGGGGGAACACTGAAGCTTTCTTT. This rearrangement joins TRBV7-2 to TRBJ1-1; maybe TRBD1 (5 bases). The CDR3 totals 14 residues. Germline-derived CDR1 and CDR2 are SGHTA and FQGNSA. V dropped 3 bases and J dropped 1 base, with 9 bases sitting between them. The whole variable domain, remainder taken from reference TRBV7-2 and TRBJ1-1, is GAGVSQSPSNKVTEKGKDVELRCDPISGHTALYWYRQSLGQGLEFLIYFQGNSAPDKSGLPSDRFSAERTGGSVSTLTIQRTQQEDSAVYLCASSFTGGNTEAFFGQGTRLTVV.

The V and J genes are TRBV7-9 and TRBJ2-1; possible D gene TRBD1, 6 bases. The CDR3 spans 17 residues. Germline V CDR1 and CDR2: SEHNR, FQNEAQ (reference sequence). Trimming removed 5 bases from V and 7 bases from J, with 24 bases in between. The CDR3, as DNA: TGTGCCAGCAGCCCTATAAGGGGGACCCCAAGGATAAATGAGCAGTTCTTC. Its protein product is CASSPIRGTPRINEQFF.

The DNA for the CDR3 is TGTGCCAGCAGCTTAGTCAACAGGGCAAACACTGAAGCTTTCTTT. This encodes CASSLVNRANTEAFF. This chain connects TRBV11-2 to TRBJ1-1, with D perhaps matching TRBD1 (6 bases). Per germline, CDR1 SGHAT and CDR2 FQNNGV. This CDR3 is built from 15 residues. The ends were cut back, 1 base at V and 2 bases at J, with 11 bases in the middle.

This rearrangement joins TRBV10-2 to TRBJ2-1; D gene ambiguous. The V gene's germline CDR1 is WSHSY and CDR2 SAAADI. The CDR3 contains 13 residues. V lost 1 base to trimming and J lost 9 bases, with 10 bases between them. The CDR3 DNA is TGCGCCAGCAGTGAGTTCGGCGGTACTGAGCAGTTCTTC. Encoded protein: CASSEFGGTEQFF.

The chain combines TRBV11-3 with TRBJ2-1, with 7 bases identical to TRBD2. The germline V gene has CDR1 SGHNT and CDR2 YENEEA. J lost 4 bases, V lost 8 bases, and 11 bases had no gene match. The length of the CDR3 is 15 residues. The CDR3 DNA reads as TGTGCCAGCTCCCCGGGGAGCGGGACTTACAATGAGCAGTTCTTC. As protein: CASSPGSGTYNEQFF.